Here is one TCR beta chain with its context. The antigen remains unidentified. The germline V gene encodes CDR1 ENHRY and CDR2 SYGVKD. V was clipped by 3 bases and J by 7 bases, with 15 bases between them. This CDR3 has 15 amino acids. The data stem from a study of T-cell memory formation after mild COVID-19. Notes on the study in general: Clones that got smaller from day 15 to 85 had even CD4/CD8, while clones growing later tipped toward CD4+. Some clones that responded turned up in pre-infection memory, which suggests that cross-reactive memory joined in.

5'RACE, which relied on constant-segment primers, yielded TCR alpha and TCR beta cDNA libraries carrying sample barcodes and UMIs. TCRdb called the 5' RACE reads again in MiXCR, with one record for every CDR3 protein. The sample yields 140,000 to 150,000 distinct CDR3 sequences, 20% to 25% seen once. The chain recombines TRBV10-3 with TRBJ2-2; unclear D gene. This TCR came from an adult woman who had mild COVID-19 (a few samples of this study predate the infection). Cell type and time point are not known. Sequences were obtained from PBMCs or a T cell subset sorted from them (not recorded which). CDR3 protein: CAISDGDLSGGELFF. The CDR3 bases are TGTGCCATCAGTGATGGGGATCTTAGTGGCGGGGAGCTGTTTTTT.